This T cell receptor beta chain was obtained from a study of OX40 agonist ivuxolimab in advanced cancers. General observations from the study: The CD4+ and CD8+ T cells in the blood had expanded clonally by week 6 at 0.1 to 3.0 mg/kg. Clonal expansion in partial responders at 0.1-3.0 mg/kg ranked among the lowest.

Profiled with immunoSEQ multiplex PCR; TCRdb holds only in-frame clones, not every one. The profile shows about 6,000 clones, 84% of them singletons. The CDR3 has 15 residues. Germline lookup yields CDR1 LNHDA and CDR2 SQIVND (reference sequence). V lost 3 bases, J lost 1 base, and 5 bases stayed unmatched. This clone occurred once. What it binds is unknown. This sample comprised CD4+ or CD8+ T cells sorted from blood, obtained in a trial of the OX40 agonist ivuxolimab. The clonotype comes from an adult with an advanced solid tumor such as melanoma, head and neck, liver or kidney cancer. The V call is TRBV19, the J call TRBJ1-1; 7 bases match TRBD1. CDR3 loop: CASSISGTANTEAFF. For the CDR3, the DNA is TGTGCCAGTAGTATCTCCGGGACAGCGAACACTGAAGCTTTCTTT.